The 31 T cell receptor beta chains below all came from one sample that was sequenced in a study of T cell changes during pregnancy in multiple sclerosis (dated by TCRdb to the late 2010s). The library relied on the immunoSEQ multiplex PCR assay. TCRdb mirrors the immuneACCESS table, restricted to in-frame sequences. Some clones are absent from its copies; in checked studies, under half trace to an unresolved V gene, and the reason for the others is unknown. In all, the sample holds tens of thousands of clones, and under 95% of those were seen once. Roughly 0.6% of the sample rests with the top ten. The sample was CD4+ T cells from peripheral blood mononuclear cells, taken in the third trimester of pregnancy. Receptors originate from a female donor with multiple sclerosis, enrolled in a pregnancy study.

This sequence joins TRBV7-3 and TRBJ2-2; possibly TRBD2 for D (5 bases). Germline CDR1 and CDR2: SGHTA and FQGTGA. The V and J ends lost 5 bases and 6 bases respectively, with 16 bases between them. This CDR3 spans 15 amino acids. Here the CDR3 reads CASSPGGLYAGELFF. Written as DNA, the CDR3 is TGTGCCAGCAGCCCTGGAGGCCTTTATGCCGGGGAGCTGTTTTTT.

V is TRBV2 and J is TRBJ2-7, with D unclear. Trimming removed 2 bases from V and 3 bases from J, with 11 bases in between. This CDR3 has 14 residues. Germline assignment: CDR1 SNHLY and CDR2 FYNNEI. The CDR3 region has the DNA TGTGCCAGCAGTGAACTAGTAAGTGGCTACGAGCAGTACTTC. Residues: CASSELVSGYEQYF.

This clone was recorded only once. The chain combines TRBV28 with TRBJ2-6; maybe TRBD2 (5 bases). The germline V gene encodes CDR1 MDHEN and CDR2 SYDVKM. The CDR3 covers 15 residues. Trimming removed 8 bases at V and 0 bases at J, with 11 bases between. The CDR3 sequence is CASRTGSSGANVLTF. The CDR3 DNA sequence: TGTGCCAGCCGGACGGGGAGCTCTGGGGCCAACGTCCTGACTTTC.

The chain links TRBV7-9 to TRBJ2-1, with 9 bases matching TRBD1. J gave up 5 bases and V 2 bases, and 4 bases lay outside the gene matches. Germline loops: CDR1 SEHNR, CDR2 FQNEAQ (reference sequence). The CDR3 extends over 15 amino acids. CDR3 loop: CASSLRGDRDNEQFF. The CDR3 DNA follows: TGTGCCAGCAGCTTACGGGGGGACAGGGACAATGAGCAGTTCTTC.

The CDR3 spells CASSSHSYEQYF. Here the CDR3 DNA reads TGTGCCAGCAGTTCCCACTCCTACGAGCAGTACTTC. The chain couples TRBV27 to TRBJ2-7; D gene unclear. V gave up 4 bases and J gave up 0 bases, with 4 bases separating them. This CDR3 spans 12 amino acids. The germline CDR1 and CDR2 sequences are MNHEY and SMNVEV (reference sequence).

The chain uses TRBV6-5 and TRBJ2-1, with 7 bases lining up with TRBD2. The germline V gene encodes CDR1 MNHEY and CDR2 SVGAGI. This CDR3 is built from 14 residues. Trimming took 10 bases from V and 0 from J; bases not matched to a gene: 6. The CDR3 bases are TGTGCCACGGGGGGACCCAGCTCCTACAATGAGCAGTTCTTC. This translates into CATGGPSSYNEQFF.

The sample holds one count of this clone. This chain joins TRBV7-2 and TRBJ2-7; perhaps TRBD1 as D (7 bases). This CDR3 region has 15 residues. The germline V gene has CDR1 SGHTA and CDR2 FQGNSA. The germline V and J ends were trimmed by 2 bases and 4 bases, with 15 bases remaining between them. CDR3 bases: TGTGCCAGCAGCTTATCGATCAGGGGGGAATACGAGCAGTACTTC. This translates into CASSLSIRGEYEQYF.

The chain is built from TRBV21-1 and TRBJ2-5; TRBD1, the D gene given by the table, was not confirmed from the DNA. TRBV21-1 is described as a pseudogene. The CDR3 loop spans 15 amino acids. CDR3 nucleotide sequence: TGTGCCAGAAATGTGACAGGGACGGGGAGGGAGACCCAGTACTTC. Translating it yields CARNVTGTGRETQYF.

The chain uses TRBV19 and TRBJ1-2, with D possibly matching TRBD1 (6 bases). V lost 2 bases and J lost 4, with 14 bases in between. The CDR3 totals 15 residues. Germline CDR1 is LNHDA and CDR2 is SQIVND (reference sequence). The CDR3 loop is CASSIQGNRGYGYTF. DNA for the CDR3: TGTGCCAGTAGTATACAGGGGAATCGCGGCTATGGCTACACCTTC.

The V gene is TRBV11-2, the J gene TRBJ1-3; D is undetermined. Trimming stripped 2 bases from V and 3 bases from J, with 5 bases between. Germline V gene lookup returns CDR1 SGHAT and CDR2 FQNNGV. CDR3 size: 13 residues. Here the CDR3 reads CASSLLVGNTIYF. The CDR3 DNA is TGTGCCAGCAGCTTATTAGTTGGAAACACCATATATTTT.

The chain recombines TRBV2 with TRBJ2-5; 7 nucleotides align to TRBD2. Germline V gene sequence: CDR1 SNHLY, CDR2 FYNNEI. V lost 4 bases and J lost 7; bases outside the gene matches: 9. The CDR3 is 14 amino acids. CDR3 in DNA: TGTGCCAGCAGTGTTGACCCGCCGGGAGGGACCCAGTACTTC. This translates into CASSVDPPGGTQYF.

DNA of the CDR3: TGTGCCAGCAGCTTACAGGGGGCGGCCGGGGAGCTGTTTTTT. Translated, it gives CASSLQGAAGELFF. The chain couples TRBV7-6 to TRBJ2-2; 8 bases map to TRBD1. Germline V gene sequence: CDR1 SGHVS, CDR2 FNYEAQ. This CDR3 is 14 amino acids long. Germline trimming cut 2 bases from V and 6 bases from J; bases unmatched to any gene: 2. The full variable domain, rest sourced from reference TRBV7-6 and TRBJ2-2, is GAGVSQSPRYKVTKRGQDVALRCDPISGHVSLYWYRQALGQGPEFLTYFNYEAQQDKSGLPNDRFSAERPEGSISTLTIQRTEQRDSAMYRCASSLQGAAGELFFGEGSRLTVL.

The chain uses TRBV2 and TRBJ1-5; D ambiguous. The CDR3 spans 15 residues. Trimming took off 4 bases at V and 0 bases at J, with 10 bases between the two ends. In germline, CDR1 is SNHLY, CDR2 FYNNEI. In nucleotides, the CDR3 is TGTGCCAGCAGTGCGATGGGCGATAGCAATCAGCCCCAGCATTTT. Its translation: CASSAMGDSNQPQHF. The whole variable domain, filled in from reference TRBV2 and TRBJ1-5, reads EPEVTQTPSHQVTQMGQEVILRCVPISNHLYFYWYRQILGQKVEFLVSFYNNEISEKSEIFDDQFSVERPDGSNFTLKIRSTKLEDSAMYFCASSAMGDSNQPQHFGDGTRLSIL.

The CDR3 bases are TGCGCCAGCAGCTTAATGGGGACACCGGAGCAGTACTTC. Translating it yields CASSLMGTPEQYF. V gene TRBV5-1 combines with J gene TRBJ2-7; a weak D match, TRBD1 (6 bases). The CDR3 is made up of 13 amino acids. Trimming removed 2 bases from V and 7 bases from J, with 13 bases in between. CDR1 SGHRS and CDR2 YFSETQ come from the germline V gene.

This clone occurred a few times. This chain connects TRBV29-1 to TRBJ2-1; 8 nucleotides align to TRBD2. The germline V gene encodes CDR1 SQVTM and CDR2 ANQGSEA. V was clipped by 3 bases and J by 5 bases; unmatched bases: 12. CDR3 size: 16 residues. The CDR3 sequence: CSVDSRGTSFDNEQFF. CDR3 bases: TGCAGCGTTGACTCAAGGGGGACTAGTTTCGACAATGAGCAGTTCTTC.

This sequence joins TRBV30 and TRBJ1-4; D ambiguous. CDR1 is GTSNPN and CDR2 is SVGIG in the germline V gene (reference sequence). This CDR3 region has 13 residues. The ends were cut back, 4 bases at V and 5 bases at J, with 11 bases in the middle. The CDR3 DNA is TGTGCCTGGAAGGTCAGGTGGAATGAAAAACTGTTTTTT. Translating it yields CAWKVRWNEKLFF.

The table lists this clone with a few counts. The chain is built from TRBV6-5 and TRBJ2-7; a possible D gene is TRBD1 (5 bases). This CDR3 has 12 residues. The ends were cut back, 7 bases at V and 1 base at J, with 8 bases in the middle. In germline, CDR1 is MNHEY, CDR2 SVGAGI. Here the CDR3 DNA reads TGTGCCAGCAATTCAGGGTCCTACGAGCAGTACTTC. Amino acid sequence: CASNSGSYEQYF.

This clone was recorded a few times. V gene TRBV7-2 combines with J gene TRBJ2-1, with D possibly TRBD2 on 5 matching bases. The CDR3 has 15 amino acids. The germline V gene encodes CDR1 SGHTA and CDR2 FQGNSA. V was cut by 1 base and J by 2 bases, with 9 bases left in between. The CDR3: CASSLVGVPYNEQFF. CDR3 coding DNA: TGTGCCAGCAGCTTAGTGGGAGTGCCCTACAATGAGCAGTTCTTC.

The chain combines TRBV5-1 with TRBJ1-1; weak D call: TRBD1 (5 bases). The CDR3 runs to 12 residues. The V gene lost 0 bases and the J gene lost 8 bases, with 8 bases spanning the gap. Germline assignment: CDR1 SGHRS and CDR2 YFSETQ. The CDR3, as DNA: TGCGCCAGCAGCTTGGCCGGGGGGGAAGCTTTCTTT. Translated, it gives CASSLAGGEAFF.

This sequence joins TRBV15 and TRBJ1-2; D call uncertain. Germline V gives CDR1 LNHNV, CDR2 YYDKDF (reference sequence). This CDR3 is 15 amino acids long. The germline V and J ends were trimmed by 4 bases and 6 bases, with 18 bases remaining between them. DNA of the CDR3: TGTGCCACCAGCATTACGGTCTCTTTCTTTGATGGCTACACCTTC. Protein sequence: CATSITVSFFDGYTF.

The rearrangement uses TRBV9 and TRBJ2-1; TRBD2 aligns across 12 bases. CDR1 is SGDLS and CDR2 is YYNGEE in the germline V gene. The CDR3 is 17 amino acids. Unmatched junction bases numbered 8, after V lost 0 bases and J lost 7 bases. For the CDR3, the DNA is TGTGCCAGCAGCGTAGGACCCGGACTAGCGGGACAGAATGAGCAGTTCTTC. This sequence encodes CASSVGPGLAGQNEQFF.

A few counts support this clone. The CDR3 protein is CASRQGLAVETQYF. The CDR3, as DNA: TGTGCCAGCAGGCAAGGACTAGCGGTGGAGACCCAGTACTTC. V and J are TRBV6-5 and TRBJ2-5; 10 bases fit TRBD2. The CDR3 extends over 14 amino acids. Per germline, CDR1 MNHEY and CDR2 SVGAGI. V trimming: 6 bases; J trimming: 5 bases; junction bases outside the gene matches: 6.

Turning to this clone: One junction end disagrees with the germline gene, perhaps due to a read error. The J gene is TRBJ2-3, the V gene TRBV7-9, with 7 bases fitting TRBD2. CDR1 and CDR2 (germline): SEHNR, FQNEAQ (reference sequence). This CDR3 is 14 amino acids long. This chain's CDR3 is CASSLAGAGDLLLF. CDR3 in DNA: TGTGCCAGCAGCTTAGCAGGGGCGGGGGACCTCCTCCTTTTT.

V usage is TRBV19 and J usage is TRBJ2-5; possible D gene TRBD2, 7 bases. This CDR3 comprises 16 residues. Trimming removed 5 bases at V and 1 base at J, with 17 bases between. The germline V gene encodes CDR1 LNHDA and CDR2 SQIVND (reference sequence). The CDR3 loop is CASSAPRGATQETQYF. The CDR3 DNA follows: TGTGCCAGTAGTGCCCCCCGGGGGGCCACCCAAGAGACCCAGTACTTC.

This clone was observed a single time. The chain uses TRBV7-9 and TRBJ2-1, with 9 bases fitting TRBD1. The CDR3 is 14 residues long. The ends lost 4 bases at V and 9 bases at J; junction bases unmatched: 7. The germline CDR1 and CDR2 sequences are SEHNR and FQNEAQ (reference sequence). CDR3 region: CASSSGTGKGEQFF. The CDR3 DNA is TGTGCCAGCAGCTCCGGGACAGGGAAAGGTGAGCAGTTCTTC.

The chain links TRBV9 to TRBJ1-2, with a tentative D call TRBD1 (5 bases). Germline CDR1 SGDLS, CDR2 YYNGEE. This CDR3 has 17 amino acids. V was pared by 4 bases and J by 1 base, with 20 bases between. The CDR3 nucleotides are TGTGCCAGCAGCATCTTTGACAGCCCAGACGGTAACTATGGCTACACCTTC. Translation gives CASSIFDSPDGNYGYTF.

J is TRBJ2-3 and V is TRBV19; possibly TRBD2 for D (7 bases). The V end lost 6 bases, the J end lost 5 bases, and 18 bases lay between the germline ends. Germline V gene sequence: CDR1 LNHDA, CDR2 SQIVND (reference sequence). The CDR3 runs 15 residues. CDR3 in DNA: TGTGCCAGTAGGAGGAGGGGGGGGCAAAAAGATACGCAGTATTTT. Translation: CASRRRGGQKDTQYF. Drawing the rest from reference TRBV19 and TRBJ2-3, the complete variable domain is DGGITQSPKYLFRKEGQNVTLSCEQNLNHDAMYWYRQDPGQGLRLIYYSQIVNDFQKGDIAEGYSVSREKKESFPLTVTSAQKNPTAFYLCASRRRGGQKDTQYFGPGTRLTVL.

V gene TRBV5-8 combines with J gene TRBJ2-1; D perhaps matches TRBD2 (5 bases). Trimming removed 7 bases from V and 8 bases from J, with 13 bases in between. This CDR3 comprises 12 residues. Germline CDR1 and CDR2: SGHTS and YDEGEE. CDR3 residues: CASVAPRDEQFF. The CDR3 bases are TGTGCCAGCGTGGCCCCGCGGGATGAGCAGTTCTTC.

This clone was counted a single time. The chain has TRBV28 and TRBJ2-7; TRBD2 is a possible D gene (6 bases). The CDR3 covers 14 residues. CDR1 MDHEN and CDR2 SYDVKM come from the germline V gene. The germline V and J ends were trimmed by 2 bases and 2 bases, with 10 bases remaining between them. The CDR3 sequence: CASSLSRLAYEQYF. The CDR3 DNA is TGTGCCAGCAGTTTAAGCAGACTAGCCTACGAGCAGTACTTC.

This rearrangement joins TRBV7-3 to TRBJ1-1; 8 bases align to TRBD1. The germline gives CDR1 SGHTA, CDR2 FQGTGA. Losses at the gene ends were 1 base for V and 1 base for J; bases not matched to a gene: 11. The CDR3 length is 18 residues. Written as DNA, the CDR3 is TGTGCCAGCAGCTTAAAACCGGCGACAGGGGTCTGGAACACTGAAGCTTTCTTT. It yields the protein CASSLKPATGVWNTEAFF.

The chain carries TRBV11-3 and TRBJ2-1, with D maybe TRBD1 (6 bases). V gave up 3 bases and J gave up 3 bases, with 9 bases separating them. Germline CDR1 reads SGHNT; CDR2 reads YENEEA. The CDR3 extends over 14 amino acids. The chain's CDR3 is CASSLGADYNEQFF. CDR3 bases: TGTGCCAGCAGCTTGGGGGCAGACTACAATGAGCAGTTCTTC.